The source of this T cell receptor (beta chain) is a study of shared clonotypes between healthy human individuals. Note on this clone: Its antigen is unknown.

Germline V gene data show CDR1 as SGDLS and CDR2 as YYNGEE. V was pared by 0 bases and J by 2 bases, with 9 bases between. This CDR3 spans 15 amino acids. General study points: What limited the represented genetic and exposure-history diversity was the small number of donors.

A CD45RA+ naive subset and a CD45RA-negative memory subset were split from CD4+ cells. TCRdb's copy holds only in-frame clones and misses some; the assay was immunoSEQ multiplex PCR. The sample contains some 1,600,000 clones, around 98% of which appear only once. This sequence joins TRBV9 and TRBJ1-3; D gene ambiguous. The receptor was derived from a man younger than 40 in good health. Sequences were obtained from naive CD4+ T cells sorted from blood. The subset was: CD45RA+ positively selected. Written as DNA, the CDR3 is TGTGCCAGCAGCGTAGAAGTGGATACTGGAAACACCATATATTTT. Its translation is CASSVEVDTGNTIYF.